One sample yielded the 25 T cell receptor beta chains listed below, sequenced in a study of spatial heterogeneity in lung cancer. Study findings and constraints: The study found that expanded intratumoral alpha and beta TCR counts tracked tumor mutation counts.

Time point indicated: sample taken at primary tumor resection. Via MiXCR, TCRdb re-called the 5' RACE reads, giving one row per CDR3 protein. The data show 10,000 to 15,000 distinct CDR3 sequences, 6% to 8.5% seen once. Their cognate antigens are unknown. The sequencing used lung tumor tissue, collected at surgery. All receptors derive from a female donor with early-stage non-small cell lung cancer.

This rearrangement joins TRBV29-1 to TRBJ1-1; D may be TRBD1 (5 bases). V was shortened by 5 bases and J by 4 bases, with 14 bases between the two germline ends. This CDR3 spans 13 amino acids. Germline-derived CDR1 and CDR2 are SQVTM and ANQGSEA. The CDR3: CSVPGTGSTEAFF. The CDR3 region has the DNA TGCAGCGTTCCCGGGACGGGGAGCACTGAAGCTTTCTTT.

By proportion, this clonotype is medium-sized. The gene calls are TRBV5-1 and TRBJ2-4; a possible D gene is TRBD2 (5 bases). Trimming removed 0 bases at V and 3 bases at J, with 13 bases between. The CDR3 length is 16 residues. Germline V lookup: CDR1 SGHRS, CDR2 YFSETQ. The CDR3 loop is CASSLDAYRGKNIQYF. The CDR3 DNA reads TGCGCCAGCAGCTTGGATGCCTACCGGGGCAAAAACATTCAGTACTTC.

This clonotype has at least ten counts. The J gene is TRBJ1-6, the V gene TRBV13, with 7 bases that match TRBD1. V lost 5 bases and J lost 9; bases outside the gene matches: 10. The V gene's germline CDR1 is PRHDT and CDR2 FYEKMQ (reference sequence). The CDR3 loop spans 15 amino acids. CDR3 in DNA: TGTGCCAGCAGCAGTCGGACAGGACAGCGTTCACCCCTCCACTTT. It is translated as CASSSRTGQRSPLHF.

At least ten counts were recorded for this clonotype. V is TRBV28 and J is TRBJ1-2; TRBD1 matches at 7 bases. This CDR3 comprises 14 residues. Germline V gene data show CDR1 as MDHEN and CDR2 as SYDVKM. With V trimmed by 1 base and J by 7 bases, 6 bases remained unmatched. The CDR3 region has the DNA TGTGCCAGCAGTTTATTAGGACAGGTGTCTGGCTACACCTTC. It specifies CASSLLGQVSGYTF.

This clonotype was counted ten times or more. The V gene is TRBV28, the J gene TRBJ2-7; no clear D gene. Trimming removed 4 bases from V and 2 bases from J, with 9 bases in between. Germline values: CDR1 MDHEN, CDR2 SYDVKM. CDR3 length equals 13 residues. CDR3 sequence reads: CASSSLSTYEQYF. CDR3 DNA: TGTGCCAGCAGTTCGCTTAGTACCTACGAGCAGTACTTC.

This clonotype has just a few counts. The V gene is TRBV20-1, the J gene TRBJ2-2; 13 bases are shared with TRBD2. The CDR3 runs 15 residues. Unmatched junction bases numbered 6, after V lost 6 bases and J lost 5 bases. The germline CDR1 and CDR2 sequences are DFQATT and SNEGSKA (reference sequence). In DNA, the CDR3 is TGCAGTGCCGCGGGACTAGCGGGAAGTACCGGGGAGCTGTTTTTT. This codes for CSAAGLAGSTGELFF.

This clonotype ranks as medium-sized (0.01 to 0.1%). V gene TRBV28 combines with J gene TRBJ2-5; 8 bases are shared with TRBD1. The germline V gene encodes CDR1 MDHEN and CDR2 SYDVKM. The CDR3 covers 14 residues. Unmatched junction bases numbered 9, after V lost 5 bases and J lost 7 bases. The CDR3 is CASSPRQGSRTQYF. CDR3 nucleotide sequence: TGTGCCAGCAGTCCGCGACAGGGGAGCAGGACCCAGTACTTC.

The sample holds many counts of this clonotype. CDR3 region: CSARDPLTGLEETQYF. CDR3 nucleotide sequence: TGCAGTGCTAGAGATCCTTTAACAGGGTTAGAGGAGACCCAGTACTTC. The rearrangement uses TRBV20-1 and TRBJ2-5, with a tentative D call TRBD1 (6 bases). CDR3 length equals 16 residues. Trimming left V 0 bases short and J 5 bases short, with 19 bases between. Germline V lookup: CDR1 DFQATT, CDR2 SNEGSKA (reference sequence).

The table lists this clonotype with many counts. This chain connects TRBV28 to TRBJ1-2; D is possibly TRBD1 (5 bases). Per the germline V gene, CDR1 is MDHEN and CDR2 is SYDVKM. The CDR3 extends over 12 amino acids. The V and J ends lost 6 bases and 8 bases respectively, with 13 bases between them. The CDR3 bases are TGTGCCAGCAGCCGGGACCGGCTGGGCTACACCTTC. Amino acids: CASSRDRLGYTF.

This clonotype came up many times. The chain uses TRBV7-2 and TRBJ2-3, with D hard to call. The V gene lost 5 bases and the J gene lost 1 base, with 7 bases spanning the gap. This CDR3 comprises 13 residues. Germline CDR1 and CDR2: SGHTA and FQGNSA. The CDR3 nucleotides read TGTGCCAGCAGCCCCCCGGGCACAGATACGCAGTATTTT. Its translation: CASSPPGTDTQYF.

This clonotype has at least ten counts. V is TRBV18 and J is TRBJ1-1; 7 bases agree with TRBD1. J lost 6 bases, V lost 3 bases, and 10 bases had no gene match. Germline V gives CDR1 KGHSH, CDR2 LQKENI. The CDR3 totals 15 residues. CDR3 loop: CASSPRGQGDAEAFF. CDR3 in DNA: TGTGCCAGCTCACCTCGGGGCCAGGGGGATGCTGAAGCTTTCTTT.

This clonotype was seen ten or more times. V and J are TRBV6-5 and TRBJ2-1; D remains ambiguous. The germline V gene encodes CDR1 MNHEY and CDR2 SVGAGI. Trimming stripped 1 base from V and 0 bases from J, with 4 bases between. CDR3 size: 14 residues. The CDR3 nucleotides are TGTGCCAGCAGTTACTTTAGCTCCTACAATGAGCAGTTCTTC. Protein: CASSYFSSYNEQFF.

This clonotype was seen ten or more times. V and J are TRBV12-3 or TRBV12-4 and TRBJ2-3; the match to TRBD2 covers 8 bases. Trimming removed 4 bases from V and 0 bases from J; junction bases left unmatched: 0. CDR3 length: 14 amino acids. As DNA, the CDR3 is TGTGCCAGCAGTTCTAGCGGGAGCACAGATACGCAGTATTTT. Protein sequence: CASSSSGSTDTQYF.

This clonotype showed up just a few times. The rearrangement uses TRBV3-1 and TRBJ2-7, with D tentatively TRBD1 or TRBD2 (5 bases each). This CDR3 has 15 residues. V lost 4 bases, J lost 2 bases, and 15 bases lay in between. The germline V gene has CDR1 LGHDT and CDR2 YNNKEL (reference sequence). The CDR3 loop is CASSPLGTGTYEQYF. CDR3 coding DNA: TGTGCCAGCAGCCCCCTTGGGACGGGGACCTACGAGCAGTACTTC.

This clonotype was counted many times. The CDR3 is CASRDRDVNEQFF. The DNA of the CDR3 is TGTGCCAGCAGAGACAGGGATGTCAATGAGCAGTTCTTC. The chain recombines TRBV6-2 or TRBV6-3 with TRBJ2-1; TRBD1 agrees at 7 bases. The CDR3 runs to 13 residues. V lost 6 bases, J lost 6 bases, and 5 bases stayed unmatched. CDR1 MNHEY and CDR2 SVGEGT come from the germline V gene.

The rearrangement joins TRBV12-3 or TRBV12-4 to TRBJ2-2, with D possibly TRBD1 on 6 matching bases. V was cut by 8 bases and J by 4 bases, with 14 bases left in between. This CDR3 is built from 14 residues. CDR3 in DNA: TGTGCCAGCGGGTCGACAGGAGCCACCGGGGAGCTGTTTTTT. It codes for CASGSTGATGELFF.

The table lists this clonotype with a few counts. The chain has TRBV3-1 and TRBJ2-3, with 9 nucleotides matching TRBD1. From germline, CDR1 is LGHDT and CDR2 YNNKEL (reference sequence). This CDR3 has 15 residues. V lost 3 bases, J lost 6 bases, and 7 bases stayed unmatched. The CDR3 bases are TGTGCCAGCAGCCACCCACAGGGGACAGGGGATACGCAGTATTTT. This codes for CASSHPQGTGDTQYF.

The rearrangement uses TRBV2 and TRBJ2-3; 7 positions match TRBD1. The CDR3 consists of 16 residues. Unmatched junction bases numbered 9, after V lost 6 bases and J lost 0 bases. Germline CDR1 is SNHLY and CDR2 is FYNNEI. DNA of the CDR3: TGTGCCAGCAGGACAGGGTCCTCCACTAGCACAGATACGCAGTATTTT. The encoded protein is CASRTGSSTSTDTQYF.

This clonotype appeared many times. The chain couples TRBV7-3 to TRBJ1-6; possibly TRBD1 for D (5 bases). Germline V lookup: CDR1 SGHTA, CDR2 FQGTGA. The germline V and J ends were trimmed by 2 bases and 10 bases, with 12 bases remaining between them. The CDR3 consists of 14 residues. CDR3: CASSLGGNRSPLHF. The CDR3 DNA reads TGTGCCAGCAGCTTAGGGGGGAATCGGTCACCCCTCCACTTT.

The chain combines TRBV11-2 with TRBJ1-2; no reliable D call. CDR1 and CDR2 (germline): SGHAT, FQNNGV. The CDR3 spans 13 residues. V gave up 6 bases and J gave up 4 bases, with 12 bases separating them. CDR3 coding DNA: TGTGCCAGCAGAACACCACGAACCTATGGCTACACCTTC. Its translation: CASRTPRTYGYTF.

This clonotype was found many times. The chain is built from TRBV5-1 and TRBJ2-5, with D perhaps TRBD1 (6 bases). This CDR3 has 16 amino acids. V dropped 0 bases and J dropped 5 bases, with 17 bases sitting between them. Germline lookup yields CDR1 SGHRS and CDR2 YFSETQ. The CDR3 loop reads CASSLVGTLWEETQYF. The CDR3 DNA sequence: TGCGCCAGCAGCTTGGTGGGGACACTTTGGGAGGAGACCCAGTACTTC.

This clonotype has only a few counts. As DNA, the CDR3 is TGTGCCAGCAGCCCAGATATGGTGGAGACCCAGTACTTC. This gives the protein CASSPDMVETQYF. This chain links TRBV5-4 with TRBJ2-5; D gene ambiguous. With 4 bases removed from V and 5 bases from J, the gap between germline ends came to 12 bases. The CDR3 totals 13 residues. CDR1 is SGHNT and CDR2 is YYREEE in the germline V gene (reference sequence).

V is TRBV2 and J is TRBJ2-2, with 7 bases fitting TRBD2. Germline V CDR1 and CDR2: SNHLY, FYNNEI. With V trimmed by 8 bases and J by 0 bases, 0 bases remained unmatched. The length of the CDR3 is 13 residues. The CDR3 DNA follows: TGTGCCAGCGGGAGGGCGAACACCGGGGAGCTGTTTTTT. This encodes CASGRANTGELFF.

This clonotype was found many times. CDR3 DNA sequence: TGCAGTGCCTTCATTACAGGGGGCGGCTATGGCTACACCTTC. It is translated as CSAFITGGGYGYTF. The J gene is TRBJ1-2, the V gene TRBV20-1; TRBD1 matches at 9 bases. From germline, CDR1 is DFQATT and CDR2 SNEGSKA (reference sequence). With 6 bases clipped from V and 4 bases from J, the junction kept 9 bases outside the gene matches. The CDR3 covers 14 residues.

Ten or more counts support this clonotype. The chain recombines TRBV29-1 with TRBJ2-7; D remains unclear. V lost 5 bases, J lost 3 bases, and 8 bases lay in between. The CDR3 has 11 residues. CDR1 is SQVTM, CDR2 ANQGSEA, per germline. The CDR3 region is CSVYTNYEQYF. The CDR3 bases are TGCAGCGTTTACACCAACTACGAGCAGTACTTC.